Each of the 12 T cell receptor beta chains below was sequenced from the same sample in a study of identifying expanded T cells in peripheral blood. Method: immunoSEQ multiplex PCR; TCRdb's copy keeps in-frame clones and lacks some. The sample has 75,000 to 95,000 clones, about 90% seen once; the top ten hold around 7%. The sequenced material came from blood. The receptors originated from a person aged 18 to 75 in good health.

The chain joins TRBV9 to TRBJ1-1, with TRBD1 matching over 7 bases. The CDR3 is made up of 14 amino acids. The germline gives CDR1 SGDLS, CDR2 YYNGEE. V trimming: 4 bases; J trimming: 4 bases; junction bases outside the gene matches: 7. This CDR3 is CASSSPTGITEAFF. CDR3 sequence (DNA): TGTGCCAGCAGCTCCCCGACAGGGATCACTGAAGCTTTCTTT.

This chain links TRBV5-1 with TRBJ2-1, with D possibly being TRBD1 (6 bases). Germline-derived CDR1 and CDR2 are SGHRS and YFSETQ. The CDR3 has 15 residues. V lost 0 bases and J lost 3, with 10 bases in between. CDR3 nucleotide sequence: TGCGCCAGCAGCTTGGCGGACAGTGACTACAATGAGCAGTTCTTC. It encodes CASSLADSDYNEQFF.

The V and J genes are TRBV2 and TRBJ2-1; TRBD2 might be the D (7 bases). CDR1 is SNHLY and CDR2 is FYNNEI in the germline V gene. This CDR3 comprises 15 residues. V lost 3 bases, J lost 10 bases, and 19 bases lay in between. The CDR3 here is CASSDTGGRRREQFF. For the CDR3, the DNA is TGTGCCAGCAGTGACACGGGGGGCCGAAGGCGGGAGCAGTTCTTC. Supplemented by reference TRBV2 and TRBJ2-1, the full variable domain reads EPEVTQTPSHQVTQMGQEVILRCVPISNHLYFYWYRQILGQKVEFLVSFYNNEISEKSEIFDDQFSVERPDGSNFTLKIRSTKLEDSAMYFCASSDTGGRRREQFFGPGTRLTVL.

CDR3 nucleotide sequence: TGTGCCAGCAGTGGTCGGGCCGTTAACTATGGCTACACCTTC. The encoded protein is CASSGRAVNYGYTF. This chain connects TRBV2 to TRBJ1-2; D ambiguous. Germline V lookup: CDR1 SNHLY, CDR2 FYNNEI. The CDR3 length is 14 residues. With 4 bases removed from V and 1 base from J, the gap between germline ends came to 10 bases.

This clone has just one count. This rearrangement joins TRBV6-4 to TRBJ1-6; perhaps TRBD1 as D (5 bases). The CDR3 is made up of 15 amino acids. Germline CDR1 is MRHNA and CDR2 is SNTAGT. V lost 0 bases and J 10 bases, leaving 13 bases between the germline ends. CDR3 loop: CASSDSRGRGSPLHF. CDR3 sequence (DNA): TGTGCCAGCAGTGACTCGCGGGGGAGAGGGTCACCCCTCCACTTT.

The chain employs TRBV19 and TRBJ2-1; D gene uncertain. Per the germline V gene, CDR1 is LNHDA and CDR2 is SQIVND (reference sequence). The CDR3 contains 14 residues. V lost 5 bases and J 4 bases, leaving 12 bases between the germline ends. CDR3 loop: CASSLAYQYNEQFF. The DNA for the CDR3 is TGTGCCAGTAGTCTCGCGTACCAGTACAATGAGCAGTTCTTC. The complete variable domain, with remaining parts taken from reference TRBV19 and TRBJ2-1, reads DGGITQSPKYLFRKEGQNVTLSCEQNLNHDAMYWYRQDPGQGLRLIYYSQIVNDFQKGDIAEGYSVSREKKESFPLTVTSAQKNPTAFYLCASSLAYQYNEQFFGPGTRLTVL.

J is TRBJ1-1 and V is TRBV5-1; D is undetermined. The germline CDR1 and CDR2 sequences are SGHRS and YFSETQ. The V gene lost 2 bases and the J gene lost 2 bases, with 13 bases spanning the gap. The CDR3 covers 15 residues. CDR3 bases: TGCGCCAGCAGCTTACGGACGGGGATAAACACTGAAGCTTTCTTT. Translating it yields CASSLRTGINTEAFF.

This rearrangement joins TRBV6-5 to TRBJ2-1; perhaps TRBD1 as D (6 bases). This CDR3 region has 14 residues. Germline CDR1 MNHEY, CDR2 SVGAGI. V lost 3 bases to trimming and J lost 10 bases, with 16 bases between them. The CDR3 sequence is CASSYPAARGEQFF. The CDR3 coding sequence is TGTGCCAGCAGTTATCCGGCGGCCAGGGGCGAGCAGTTCTTC.

The V gene is TRBV18, the J gene TRBJ2-7; 9 positions match TRBD1. The CDR3 loop spans 15 amino acids. Germline V CDR1 and CDR2: KGHSH, LQKENI. With 6 bases clipped from V and 6 bases from J, the junction kept 12 bases outside the gene matches. CDR3 loop: CASSLTGTGQIEQYF. The CDR3 DNA is TGTGCCAGCTCTCTTACCGGGACAGGGCAGATCGAGCAGTACTTC. Complete variable domain (other parts from reference TRBV18 and TRBJ2-7): NAGVMQNPRHLVRRRGQEARLRCSPMKGHSHVYWYRQLPEEGLKFMVYLQKENIIDESGMPKERFSAEFPKEGPSILRIQQVVRGDSAAYFCASSLTGTGQIEQYFGPGTRLTVT.

The gene calls are TRBV5-8 and TRBJ1-1; D is undetermined. This CDR3 spans 13 amino acids. Trimming left V 2 bases short and J 7 bases short, with 12 bases between. Per the germline V gene, CDR1 is SGHTS and CDR2 is YDEGEE. Here the CDR3 DNA reads TGTGCCAGCAGCTTAGGCAGATTACTTGAAGCTTTCTTT. Translated, it gives CASSLGRLLEAFF.

CDR3 residues: CASRAGRNTEAFF. For the CDR3, the DNA is TGCGCCTCCAGGGCAGGGAGGAATACTGAAGCTTTCTTT. The chain carries TRBV10-2 and TRBJ1-1; D possibly corresponds to TRBD1 (5 bases). V lost 11 bases and J 5 bases, leaving 18 bases between the germline ends. The germline V gene has CDR1 WSHSY and CDR2 SAAADI. The CDR3 has 13 amino acids.

The chain joins TRBV7-9 to TRBJ2-1; 10 bases are a match to TRBD2. Germline lookup yields CDR1 SEHNR and CDR2 FQNEAQ (reference sequence). V was pared by 5 bases and J by 3 bases, with 10 bases of the junction left unmatched. CDR3 size: 17 residues. In DNA, the CDR3 is TGTGCCAGCAGCAACGCCCTACTAGCGGGGAACTACAATGAGCAGTTCTTC. Amino acid sequence: CASSNALLAGNYNEQFF.